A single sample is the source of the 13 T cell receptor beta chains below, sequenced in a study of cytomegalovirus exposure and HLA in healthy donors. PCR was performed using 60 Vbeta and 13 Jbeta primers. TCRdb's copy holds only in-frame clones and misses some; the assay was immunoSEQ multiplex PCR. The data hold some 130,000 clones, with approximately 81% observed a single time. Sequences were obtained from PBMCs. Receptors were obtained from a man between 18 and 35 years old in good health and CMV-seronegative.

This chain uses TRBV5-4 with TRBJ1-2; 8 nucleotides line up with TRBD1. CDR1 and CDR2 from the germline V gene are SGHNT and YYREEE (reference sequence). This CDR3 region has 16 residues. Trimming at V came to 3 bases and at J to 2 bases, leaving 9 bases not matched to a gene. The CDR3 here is CASSSYGQGVNYGYTF. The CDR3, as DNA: TGTGCCAGCAGCTCCTATGGACAGGGAGTGAACTATGGCTACACCTTC.

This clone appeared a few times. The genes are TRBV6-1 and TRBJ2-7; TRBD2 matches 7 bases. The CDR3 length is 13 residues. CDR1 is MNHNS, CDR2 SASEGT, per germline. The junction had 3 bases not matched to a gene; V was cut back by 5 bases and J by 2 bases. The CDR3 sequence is CASSWDYTYEQYV. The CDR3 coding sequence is TGTGCCAGCAGTTGGGACTATACCTACGAGCAGTACGTC.

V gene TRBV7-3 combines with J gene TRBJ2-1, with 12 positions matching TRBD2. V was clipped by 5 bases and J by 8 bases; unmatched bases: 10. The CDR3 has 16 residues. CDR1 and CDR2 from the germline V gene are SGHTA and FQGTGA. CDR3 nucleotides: TGTGCCAGCAGCCCCACACTAGCGGGAGGTCCCGATGAGCAGTTCTTC. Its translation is CASSPTLAGGPDEQFF.

The CDR3 reads CSVGVSAANTGELFF. CDR3 in DNA: TGCAGCGTTGGAGTCTCCGCTGCGAACACCGGGGAGCTGTTTTTT. The rearrangement links TRBV29-1 to TRBJ2-2; D ambiguous. V was shortened by 4 bases and J by 0 bases, with 12 bases between the two germline ends. CDR1 SQVTM and CDR2 ANQGSEA come from the germline V gene. The CDR3 sequence is 15 residues long.

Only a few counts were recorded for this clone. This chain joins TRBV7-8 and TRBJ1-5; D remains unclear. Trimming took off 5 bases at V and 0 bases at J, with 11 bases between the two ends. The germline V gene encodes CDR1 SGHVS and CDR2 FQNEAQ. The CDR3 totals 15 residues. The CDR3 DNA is TGTGCCAGCAGCAACGGAGAATATAGCAATCAGCCCCAGCATTTT. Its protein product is CASSNGEYSNQPQHF.

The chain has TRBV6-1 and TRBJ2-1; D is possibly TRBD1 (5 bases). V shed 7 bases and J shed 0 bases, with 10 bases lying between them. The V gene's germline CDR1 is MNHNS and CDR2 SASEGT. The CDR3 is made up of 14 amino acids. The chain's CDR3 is CASTGQPSYNEQFF. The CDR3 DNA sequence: TGTGCCAGCACAGGGCAACCCTCCTACAATGAGCAGTTCTTC.

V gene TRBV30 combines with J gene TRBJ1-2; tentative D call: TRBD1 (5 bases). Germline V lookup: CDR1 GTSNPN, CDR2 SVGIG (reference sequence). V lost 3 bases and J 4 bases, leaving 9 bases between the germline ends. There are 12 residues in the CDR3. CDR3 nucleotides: TGTGCCTGGAGCGGGGGTAGCTATGGCTACACCTTC. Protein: CAWSGGSYGYTF. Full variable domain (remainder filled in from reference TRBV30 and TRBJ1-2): SQTIHQWPATLVQPVGSPLSLECTVEGTSNPNLYWYRQAAGRGLQLLFYSVGIGQISSEVPQNLSASRPQDRQFILSSKKLLLSDSGFYLCAWSGGSYGYTFGSGTRLTVV.

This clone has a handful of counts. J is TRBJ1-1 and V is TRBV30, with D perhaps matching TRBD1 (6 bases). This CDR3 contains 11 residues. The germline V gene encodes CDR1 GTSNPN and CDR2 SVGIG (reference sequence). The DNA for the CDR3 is TGTGCGGGGGGGGCTGGAGGTGAAGCTTTCTTT. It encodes CAGGAGGEAFF.

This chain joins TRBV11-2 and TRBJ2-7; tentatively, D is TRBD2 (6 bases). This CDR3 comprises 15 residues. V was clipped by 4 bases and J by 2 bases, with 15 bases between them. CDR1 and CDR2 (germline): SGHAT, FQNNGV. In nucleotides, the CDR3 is TGTGCCAGCAGCTCTACCGGGACTGTCCCCTACGAGCAGTACTTC. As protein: CASSSTGTVPYEQYF.

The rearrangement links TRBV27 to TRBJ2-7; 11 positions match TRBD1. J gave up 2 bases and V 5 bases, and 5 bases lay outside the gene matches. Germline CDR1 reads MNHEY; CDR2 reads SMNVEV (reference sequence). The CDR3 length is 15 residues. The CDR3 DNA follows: TGTGCCAGCAGTCTCCGGGACAGGGGGGCCTACGAGCAGTACTTC. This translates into CASSLRDRGAYEQYF.

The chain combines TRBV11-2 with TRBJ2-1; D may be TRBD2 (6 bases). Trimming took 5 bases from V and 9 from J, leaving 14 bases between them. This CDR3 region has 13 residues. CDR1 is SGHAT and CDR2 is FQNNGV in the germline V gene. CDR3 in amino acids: CASSPRLEGEQFF. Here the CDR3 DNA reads TGTGCCAGCAGCCCTAGACTAGAGGGTGAGCAGTTCTTC.

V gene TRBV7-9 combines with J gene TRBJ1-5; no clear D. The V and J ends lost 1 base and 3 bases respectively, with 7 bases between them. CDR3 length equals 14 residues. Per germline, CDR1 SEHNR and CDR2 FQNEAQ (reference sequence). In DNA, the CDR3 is TGTGCCAGCAGCTTAGGGCAGAACAATCAGCCCCAGCATTTT. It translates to CASSLGQNNQPQHF. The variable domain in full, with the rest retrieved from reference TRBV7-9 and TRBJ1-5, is DTGVSQNPRHKITKRGQNVTFRCDPISEHNRLYWYRQTLGQGPEFLTYFQNEAQLEKSRLLSDRFSAERPKGSFSTLEIQRTEQGDSAMYLCASSLGQNNQPQHFGDGTRLSIL.

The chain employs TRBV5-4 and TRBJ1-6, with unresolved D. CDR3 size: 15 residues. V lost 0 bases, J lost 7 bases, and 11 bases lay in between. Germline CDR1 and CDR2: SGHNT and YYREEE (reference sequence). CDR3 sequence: CASSLGSPGNSPLHF. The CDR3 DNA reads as TGTGCCAGCAGCTTGGGGAGCCCGGGAAATTCACCCCTCCACTTT.